This T cell receptor (beta chain) was recovered during a study of CD8 T cell repertoires and HIV-1 epitope variants. Study at large: T cells were stimulated with Twenty-five Gag and Nef peptides separately.

Trimming removed 4 bases at V and 5 bases at J, with 11 bases between. CDR1 and CDR2 (germline): ENHRY, SYGVKD. The length of the CDR3 is 13 residues. Concerning this clone: Its antigen is not identified. The same CDR3 also results from other DNA sequences found in this sample.

Sequenced by immunoSEQ multiplex PCR; TCRdb stores in-frame clones only, minus some. The sample lists approximately 5,000 clones; 66% were seen once. The chain joins TRBV10-3 to TRBJ1-1; unclear D gene. The sample comprised cultured CD8+ T cells derived from PBMCs. The receptor comes from a male donor with HIV. The CDR3 here is CAISGQLTTEAFF. The CDR3 coding sequence is TGTGCCATCAGTGGACAACTCACGACTGAAGCTTTCTTT.